The sequence of this T cell receptor (beta chain) was determined in a study of early T cells in non-severe SARS-CoV-2 infection. Study overall: Bulk RNA taken from unsorted whole blood was sequenced, leaving chains unpaired. Study outcomes and limitations: The study's VDJdb matching favored anti-spike CD8 responses and missed private and CD4 specificities.

This clonotype has only a few counts. Its cognate antigen is unknown. From germline, CDR1 is GTSNPN and CDR2 SVGIG (reference sequence). The CDR3 loop spans 16 amino acids. V lost 3 bases and J lost 0, with 18 bases in between. cDNA molecules, individually, were tagged with unique molecular identifiers. TCRdb recomputed calls from the 5' RACE reads with MiXCR, one row per CDR3 protein. This sample has under 60,000 distinct CDR3 sequences, with around 8.5% found just once. The TCR comes from an adult who was a healthcare worker with PCR-confirmed SARS-CoV-2 infection or an uninfected control (not recorded which). The specimen sequenced was whole blood. The chain has TRBV30 and TRBJ2-7; D might be TRBD2 (5 bases). The CDR3 region has the DNA TGTGCCTGGAGAACCCGAGGGAGTCCGAGCTCCTACGAGCAGTACTTC. Protein product: CAWRTRGSPSSYEQYF. The full variable domain, in which reference TRBV30 and TRBJ2-7 provide the parts outside the CDR3, is SQTIHQWPATLVQPVGSPLSLECTVEGTSNPNLYWYRQAAGRGLQLLFYSVGIGQISSEVPQNLSASRPQDRQFILSSKKLLLSDSGFYLCAWRTRGSPSSYEQYFGPGTRLTVT.